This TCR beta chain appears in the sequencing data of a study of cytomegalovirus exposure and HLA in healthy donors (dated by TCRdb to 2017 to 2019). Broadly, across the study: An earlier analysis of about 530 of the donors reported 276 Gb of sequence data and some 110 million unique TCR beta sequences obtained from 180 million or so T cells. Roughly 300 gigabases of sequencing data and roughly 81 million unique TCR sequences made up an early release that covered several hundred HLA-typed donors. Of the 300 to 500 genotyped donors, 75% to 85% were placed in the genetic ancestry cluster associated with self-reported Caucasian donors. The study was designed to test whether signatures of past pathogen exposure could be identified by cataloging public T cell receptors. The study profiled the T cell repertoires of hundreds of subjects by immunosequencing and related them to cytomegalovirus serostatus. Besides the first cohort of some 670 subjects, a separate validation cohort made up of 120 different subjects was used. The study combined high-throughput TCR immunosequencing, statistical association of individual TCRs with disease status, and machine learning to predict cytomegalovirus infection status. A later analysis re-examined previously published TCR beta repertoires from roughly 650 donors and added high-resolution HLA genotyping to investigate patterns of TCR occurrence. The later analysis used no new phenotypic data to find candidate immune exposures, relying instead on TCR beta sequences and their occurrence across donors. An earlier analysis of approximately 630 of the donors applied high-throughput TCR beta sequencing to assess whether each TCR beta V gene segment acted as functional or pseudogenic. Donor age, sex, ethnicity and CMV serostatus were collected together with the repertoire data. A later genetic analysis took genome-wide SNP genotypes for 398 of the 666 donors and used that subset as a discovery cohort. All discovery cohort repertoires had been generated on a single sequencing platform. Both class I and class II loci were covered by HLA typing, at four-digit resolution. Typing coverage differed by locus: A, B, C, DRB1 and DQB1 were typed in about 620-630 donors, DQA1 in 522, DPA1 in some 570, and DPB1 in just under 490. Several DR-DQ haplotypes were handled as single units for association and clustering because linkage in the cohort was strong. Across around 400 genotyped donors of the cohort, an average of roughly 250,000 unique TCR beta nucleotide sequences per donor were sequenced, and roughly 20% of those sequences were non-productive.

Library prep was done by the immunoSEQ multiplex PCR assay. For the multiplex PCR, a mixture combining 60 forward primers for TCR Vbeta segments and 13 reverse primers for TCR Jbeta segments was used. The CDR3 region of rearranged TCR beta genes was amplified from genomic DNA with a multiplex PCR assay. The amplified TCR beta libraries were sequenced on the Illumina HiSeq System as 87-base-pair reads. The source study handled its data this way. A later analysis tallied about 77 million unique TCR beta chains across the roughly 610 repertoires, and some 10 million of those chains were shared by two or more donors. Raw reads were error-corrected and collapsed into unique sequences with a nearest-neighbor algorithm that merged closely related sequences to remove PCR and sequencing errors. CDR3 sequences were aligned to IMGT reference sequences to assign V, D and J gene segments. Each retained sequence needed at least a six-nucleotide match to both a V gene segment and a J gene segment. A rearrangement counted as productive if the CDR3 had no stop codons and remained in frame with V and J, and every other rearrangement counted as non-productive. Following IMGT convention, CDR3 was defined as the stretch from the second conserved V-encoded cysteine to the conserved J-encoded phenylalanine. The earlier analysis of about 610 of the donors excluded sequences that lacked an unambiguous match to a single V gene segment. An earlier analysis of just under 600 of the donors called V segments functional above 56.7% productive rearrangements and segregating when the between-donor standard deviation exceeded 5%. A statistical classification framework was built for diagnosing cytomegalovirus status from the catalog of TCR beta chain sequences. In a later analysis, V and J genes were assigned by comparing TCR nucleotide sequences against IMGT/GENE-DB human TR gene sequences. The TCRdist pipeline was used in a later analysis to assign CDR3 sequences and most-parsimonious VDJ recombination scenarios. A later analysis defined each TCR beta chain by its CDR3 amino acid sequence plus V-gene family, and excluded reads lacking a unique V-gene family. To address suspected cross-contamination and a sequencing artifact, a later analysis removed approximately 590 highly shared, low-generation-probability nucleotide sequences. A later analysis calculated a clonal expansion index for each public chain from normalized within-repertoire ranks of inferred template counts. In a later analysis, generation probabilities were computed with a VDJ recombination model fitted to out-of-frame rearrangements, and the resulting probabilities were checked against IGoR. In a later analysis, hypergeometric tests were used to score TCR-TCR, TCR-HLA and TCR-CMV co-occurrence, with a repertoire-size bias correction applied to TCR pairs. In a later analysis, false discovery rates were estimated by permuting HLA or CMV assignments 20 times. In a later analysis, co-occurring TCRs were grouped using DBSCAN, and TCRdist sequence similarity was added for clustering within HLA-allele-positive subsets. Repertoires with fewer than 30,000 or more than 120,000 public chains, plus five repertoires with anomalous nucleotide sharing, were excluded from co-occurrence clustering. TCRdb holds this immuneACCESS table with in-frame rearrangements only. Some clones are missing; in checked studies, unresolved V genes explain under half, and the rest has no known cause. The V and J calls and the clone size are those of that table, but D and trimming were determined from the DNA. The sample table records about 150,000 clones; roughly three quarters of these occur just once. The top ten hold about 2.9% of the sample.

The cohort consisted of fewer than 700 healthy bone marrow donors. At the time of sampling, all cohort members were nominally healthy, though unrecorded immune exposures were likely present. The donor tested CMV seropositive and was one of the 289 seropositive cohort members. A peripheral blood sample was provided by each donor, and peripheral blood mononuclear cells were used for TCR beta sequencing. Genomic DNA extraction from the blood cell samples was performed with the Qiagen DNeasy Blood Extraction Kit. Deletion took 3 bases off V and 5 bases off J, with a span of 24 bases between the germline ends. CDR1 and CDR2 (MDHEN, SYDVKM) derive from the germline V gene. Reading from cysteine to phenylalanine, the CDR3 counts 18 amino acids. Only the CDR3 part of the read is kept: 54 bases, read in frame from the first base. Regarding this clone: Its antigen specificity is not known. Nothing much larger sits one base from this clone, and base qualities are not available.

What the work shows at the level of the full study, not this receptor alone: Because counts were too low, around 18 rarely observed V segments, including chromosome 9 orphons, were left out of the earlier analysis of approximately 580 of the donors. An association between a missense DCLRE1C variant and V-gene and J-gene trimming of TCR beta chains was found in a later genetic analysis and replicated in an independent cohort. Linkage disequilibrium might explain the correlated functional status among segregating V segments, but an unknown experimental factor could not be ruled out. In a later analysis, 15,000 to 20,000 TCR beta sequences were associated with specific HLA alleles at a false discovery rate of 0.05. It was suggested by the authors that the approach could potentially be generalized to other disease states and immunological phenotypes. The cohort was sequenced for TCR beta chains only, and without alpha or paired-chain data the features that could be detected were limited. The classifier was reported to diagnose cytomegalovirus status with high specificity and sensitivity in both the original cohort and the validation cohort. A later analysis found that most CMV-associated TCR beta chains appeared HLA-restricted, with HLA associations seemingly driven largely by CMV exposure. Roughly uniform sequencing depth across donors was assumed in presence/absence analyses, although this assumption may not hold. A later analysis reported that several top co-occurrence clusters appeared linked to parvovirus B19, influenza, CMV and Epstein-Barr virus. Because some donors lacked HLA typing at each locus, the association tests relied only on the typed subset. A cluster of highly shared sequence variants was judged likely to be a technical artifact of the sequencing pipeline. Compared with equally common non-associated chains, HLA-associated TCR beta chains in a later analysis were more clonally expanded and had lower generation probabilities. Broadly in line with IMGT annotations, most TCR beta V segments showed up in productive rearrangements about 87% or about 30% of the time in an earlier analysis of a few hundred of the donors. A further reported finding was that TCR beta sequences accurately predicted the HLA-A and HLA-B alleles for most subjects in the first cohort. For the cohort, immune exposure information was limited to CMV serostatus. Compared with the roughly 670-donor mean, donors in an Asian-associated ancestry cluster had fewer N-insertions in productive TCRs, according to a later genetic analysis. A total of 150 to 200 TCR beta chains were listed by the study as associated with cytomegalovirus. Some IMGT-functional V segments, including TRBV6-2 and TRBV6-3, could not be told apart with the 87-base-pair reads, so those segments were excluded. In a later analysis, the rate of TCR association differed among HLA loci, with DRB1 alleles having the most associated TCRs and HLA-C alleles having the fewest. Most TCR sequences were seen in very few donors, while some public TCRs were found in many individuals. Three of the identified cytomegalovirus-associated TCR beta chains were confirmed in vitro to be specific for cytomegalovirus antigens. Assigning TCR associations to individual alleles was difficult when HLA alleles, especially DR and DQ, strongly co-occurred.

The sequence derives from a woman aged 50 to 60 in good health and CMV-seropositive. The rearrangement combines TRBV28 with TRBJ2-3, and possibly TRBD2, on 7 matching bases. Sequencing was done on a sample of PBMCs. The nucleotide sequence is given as TGTGCCAGCAGTTTGGTTAGCGGGTACTACGAGGGGGGAGATACGCAGTATTTT. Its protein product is CASSLVSGYYEGGDTQYF.